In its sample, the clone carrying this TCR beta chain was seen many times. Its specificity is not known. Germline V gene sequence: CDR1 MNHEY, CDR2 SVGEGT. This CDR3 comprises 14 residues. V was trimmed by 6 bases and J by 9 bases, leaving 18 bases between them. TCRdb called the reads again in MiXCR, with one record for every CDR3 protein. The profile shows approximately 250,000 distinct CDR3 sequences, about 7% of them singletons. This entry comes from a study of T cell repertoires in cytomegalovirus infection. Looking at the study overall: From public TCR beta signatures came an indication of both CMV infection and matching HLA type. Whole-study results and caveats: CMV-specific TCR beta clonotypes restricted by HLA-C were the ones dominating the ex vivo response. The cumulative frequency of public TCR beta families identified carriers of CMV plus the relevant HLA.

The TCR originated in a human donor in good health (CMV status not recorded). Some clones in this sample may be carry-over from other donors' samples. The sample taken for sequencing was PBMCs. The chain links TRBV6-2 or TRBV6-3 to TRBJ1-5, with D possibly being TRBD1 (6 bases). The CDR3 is CASSRDNVLGPQHF. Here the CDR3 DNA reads TGTGCCAGCAGCCGGGACAACGTTCTCGGGCCCCAGCATTTT.